This T cell receptor (beta chain) appears in the sequencing data of a study of cytomegalovirus exposure and HLA in healthy donors. Study conclusions and caveats: Usually a TCR sequence was rare, but some public TCRs were found in many donors. Among TCR beta chains, those listed as cytomegalovirus-associated numbered around 160. It was reported that TCR beta sequences correctly inferred the HLA-A and HLA-B alleles for most subjects. Sequence variants that were highly shared formed a cluster that was likely a sequencing artifact.

The PCR used 60 Vbeta and 13 Jbeta primers. Sequenced by immunoSEQ multiplex PCR; TCRdb stores in-frame clones only, minus some. The repertoire holds 80,000 to 100,000 clones, with about 81% as singletons. The CDR3 contains 14 residues. Germline CDR1 reads SGHNT; CDR2 reads YYREEE (reference sequence). The germline V and J ends were trimmed by 0 bases and 5 bases, with 12 bases remaining between them. To note about this clone: Its antigen is currently unknown.

Sample: PBMCs. The receptor comes from a man aged 35-49 years in good health and CMV-seronegative. This sequence joins TRBV5-4 and TRBJ2-7, with a tentative D call TRBD1 (6 bases). The CDR3: CASSLGDRLDEQYF. DNA of the CDR3: TGTGCCAGCAGCTTGGGTGACAGGTTGGACGAGCAGTACTTC.